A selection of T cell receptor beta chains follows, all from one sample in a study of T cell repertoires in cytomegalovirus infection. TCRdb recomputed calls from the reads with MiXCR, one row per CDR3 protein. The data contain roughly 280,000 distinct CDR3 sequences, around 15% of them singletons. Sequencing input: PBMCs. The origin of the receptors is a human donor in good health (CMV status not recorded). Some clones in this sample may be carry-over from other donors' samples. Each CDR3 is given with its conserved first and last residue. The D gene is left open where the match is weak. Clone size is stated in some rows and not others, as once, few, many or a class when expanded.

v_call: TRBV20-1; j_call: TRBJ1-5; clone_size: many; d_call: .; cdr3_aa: CSARQPNQPQHF; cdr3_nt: TGCAGTGCGAGACAGCCGAATCAGCCCCAGCATTTT
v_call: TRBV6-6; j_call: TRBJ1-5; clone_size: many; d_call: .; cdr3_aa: CASSYSGSIEDSNQPQHF; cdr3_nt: TGTGCCAGCAGTTACTCCGGCTCTATCGAGGATAGCAATCAGCCCCAGCATTTT
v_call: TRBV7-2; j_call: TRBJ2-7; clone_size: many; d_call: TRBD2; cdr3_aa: CASSLPGLVSHEQYF; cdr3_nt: TGTGCCAGCAGCCTACCTGGACTAGTGTCTCACGAGCAGTACTTC
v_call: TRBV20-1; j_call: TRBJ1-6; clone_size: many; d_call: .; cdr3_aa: CSALSSDSHNSPLHF; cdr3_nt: TGCAGTGCTCTTAGTTCCGACAGCCATAATTCACCCCTCCACTTT
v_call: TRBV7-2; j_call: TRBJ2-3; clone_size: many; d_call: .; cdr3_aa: CASSFVVAQYF; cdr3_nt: TGTGCCAGCAGCTTCGTCGTAGCGCAGTATTTT
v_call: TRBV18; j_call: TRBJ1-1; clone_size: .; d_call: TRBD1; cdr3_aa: CASSPGQGTEAFF; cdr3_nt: TGTGCCAGCTCACCAGGACAGGGCACTGAAGCTTTCTTT
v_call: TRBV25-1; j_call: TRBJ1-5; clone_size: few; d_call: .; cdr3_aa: CASSEGGWDQPQHF; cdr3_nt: TGTGCCAGCAGTGAAGGGGGTTGGGATCAGCCCCAGCATTTT
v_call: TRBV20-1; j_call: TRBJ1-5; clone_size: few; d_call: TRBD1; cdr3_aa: CSAGRNQGGQPQHF; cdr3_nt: TGCAGTGCTGGGCGCAACCAGGGGGGACAGCCCCAGCATTTT
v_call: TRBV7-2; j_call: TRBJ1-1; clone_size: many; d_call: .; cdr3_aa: CASSFKTTAPGIQNTEAFF; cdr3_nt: TGTGCCAGCAGCTTTAAAACCACCGCACCGGGAATACAGAACACTGAAGCTTTCTTT
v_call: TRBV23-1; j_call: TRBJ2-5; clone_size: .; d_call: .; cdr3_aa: CASTVGAQETQYF; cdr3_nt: TGCGCCAGCACCGTCGGGGCTCAAGAGACCCAGTACTTC
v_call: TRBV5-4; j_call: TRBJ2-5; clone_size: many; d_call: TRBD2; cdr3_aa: CASSPPGRGQETQYF; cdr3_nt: TGTGCCAGCAGCCCACCGGGGAGGGGACAAGAGACCCAGTACTTC
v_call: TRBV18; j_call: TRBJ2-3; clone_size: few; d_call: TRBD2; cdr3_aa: CASSRGLAGDTQYF; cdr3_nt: TGTGCCAGCTCACGTGGGCTAGCGGGAGATACGCAGTATTTT
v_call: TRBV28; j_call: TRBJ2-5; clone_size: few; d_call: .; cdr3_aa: CASSPPILRETQYF; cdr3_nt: TGTGCCAGCAGTCCACCGATTCTCCGGGAGACCCAGTACTTC
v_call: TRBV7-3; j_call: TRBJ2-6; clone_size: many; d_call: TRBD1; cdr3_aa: CASSTPPGTGPHGANVLTF; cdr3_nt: TGTGCCAGCAGCACACCACCCGGGACAGGGCCACACGGGGCCAACGTCCTGACTTTC
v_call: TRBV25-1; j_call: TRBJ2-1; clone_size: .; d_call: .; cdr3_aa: CASSEWSGGAGSYNEQFF; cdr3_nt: TGTGCCAGCAGTGAATGGTCTGGAGGGGCCGGCTCCTACAATGAGCAGTTCTTC
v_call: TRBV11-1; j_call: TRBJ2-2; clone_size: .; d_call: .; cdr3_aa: CASSSRTPNTGELFF; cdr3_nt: TGTGCCAGCAGCTCCCGGACTCCCAACACCGGGGAGCTGTTTTTT
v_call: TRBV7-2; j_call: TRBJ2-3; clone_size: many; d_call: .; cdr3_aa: CASSLPIGTDTQYF; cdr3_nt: TGTGCCAGCAGCCTCCCCATCGGGACAGATACGCAGTATTTT
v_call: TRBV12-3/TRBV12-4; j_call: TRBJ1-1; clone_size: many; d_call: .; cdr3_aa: CASSIDIGTEAFF; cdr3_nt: TGTGCCAGCAGTATCGACATCGGCACTGAAGCTTTCTTT
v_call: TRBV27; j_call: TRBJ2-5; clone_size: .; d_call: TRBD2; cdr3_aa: CASNSGGPGQETQYF; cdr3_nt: TGTGCCAGCAATTCGGGAGGGCCAGGGCAAGAGACCCAGTACTTC
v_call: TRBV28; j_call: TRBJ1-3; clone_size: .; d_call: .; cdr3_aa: CASRGRAGNTIYF; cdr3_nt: TGTGCCAGCAGGGGCAGGGCTGGAAACACCATATATTTT
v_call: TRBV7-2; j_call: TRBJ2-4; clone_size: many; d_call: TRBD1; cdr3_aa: CASSQTGAKNIQYF; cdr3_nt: TGTGCCAGCAGCCAGACAGGGGCCAAAAACATTCAGTACTTC
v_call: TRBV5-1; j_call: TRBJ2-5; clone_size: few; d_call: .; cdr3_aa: CASSLRAGDSGTQYF; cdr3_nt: TGCGCCAGCAGCTTGCGAGCGGGGGACAGCGGGACCCAGTACTTC
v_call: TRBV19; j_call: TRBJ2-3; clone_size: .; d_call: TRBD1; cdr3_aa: CASSSQGADTQYF; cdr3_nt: TGTGCCAGTAGCTCCCAGGGGGCAGATACGCAGTATTTT
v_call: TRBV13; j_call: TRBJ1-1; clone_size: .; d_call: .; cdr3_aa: CASSTSLEAFF; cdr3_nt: TGTGCCAGCAGTACCTCCCTGGAAGCTTTCTTT
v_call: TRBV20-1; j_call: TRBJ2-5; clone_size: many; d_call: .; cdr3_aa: CSARDSLSRETQYF; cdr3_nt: TGCAGTGCTAGAGATAGTCTGAGCCGGGAGACCCAGTACTTC
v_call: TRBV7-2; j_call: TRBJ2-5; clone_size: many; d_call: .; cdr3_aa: CASSFFPGYTETQYF; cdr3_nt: TGTGCCAGCAGCTTTTTCCCGGGGTATACGGAGACCCAGTACTTC
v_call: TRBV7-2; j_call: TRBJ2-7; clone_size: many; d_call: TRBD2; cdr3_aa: CASSLLTSGRPLYEQYF; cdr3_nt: TGTGCCAGCAGCTTACTGACTAGCGGGAGGCCGTTGTACGAGCAGTACTTC
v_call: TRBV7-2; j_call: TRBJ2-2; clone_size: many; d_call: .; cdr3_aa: CASSPQRLSTGELFF; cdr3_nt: TGTGCCAGCAGCCCACAGCGACTGAGCACCGGGGAGCTGTTTTTT
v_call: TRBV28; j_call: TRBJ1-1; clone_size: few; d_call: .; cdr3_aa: CASSLIQANTEAFF; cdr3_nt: TGTGCCAGCAGTTTAATTCAGGCGAACACTGAAGCTTTCTTT
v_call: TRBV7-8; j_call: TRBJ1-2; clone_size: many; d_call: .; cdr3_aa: CASSPDGARGDYGYTF; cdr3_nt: TGTGCCAGCAGCCCCGATGGCGCAAGGGGAGACTATGGCTACACCTTC
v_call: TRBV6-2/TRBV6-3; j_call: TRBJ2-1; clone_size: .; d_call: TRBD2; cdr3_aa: CASSLREIWYNEQFF; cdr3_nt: TGTGCCAGCAGTTTGCGGGAGATCTGGTACAATGAGCAGTTCTTC
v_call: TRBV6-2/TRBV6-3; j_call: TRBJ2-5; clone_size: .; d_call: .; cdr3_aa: CASKTVRAPETQYF; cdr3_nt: TGTGCCAGCAAGACGGTGAGGGCCCCAGAGACCCAGTACTTC
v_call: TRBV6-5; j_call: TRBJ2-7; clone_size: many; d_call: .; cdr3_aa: CASSYSKVAGEQYF; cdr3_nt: TGTGCCAGCAGTTACTCGAAGGTAGCCGGCGAGCAGTACTTC
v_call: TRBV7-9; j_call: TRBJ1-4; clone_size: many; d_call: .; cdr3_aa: CASSPIMGTEKLFF; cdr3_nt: TGTGCCAGCAGCCCAATTATGGGGACTGAAAAACTGTTTTTT
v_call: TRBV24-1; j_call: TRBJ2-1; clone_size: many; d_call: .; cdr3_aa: CATSDSSSRTYNEQFF; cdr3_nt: TGTGCCACCAGTGATTCGAGCAGTAGGACCTACAATGAGCAGTTCTTC
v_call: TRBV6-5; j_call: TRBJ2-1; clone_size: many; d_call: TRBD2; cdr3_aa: CASSYSSLAGAHNEQFF; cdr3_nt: TGTGCCAGCAGTTACTCTTCCCTAGCGGGGGCCCACAATGAGCAGTTCTTC
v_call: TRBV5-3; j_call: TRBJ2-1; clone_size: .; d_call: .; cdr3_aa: CASSLRARESNEQFF; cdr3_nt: TGTGCCAGCAGCTTGCGGGCCAGGGAGTCAAATGAGCAGTTCTTC
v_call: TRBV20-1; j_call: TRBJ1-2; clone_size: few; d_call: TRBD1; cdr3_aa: CSAAGRTGVGYTF; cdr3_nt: TGCAGTGCTGCAGGTCGGACAGGGGTCGGCTACACCTTC
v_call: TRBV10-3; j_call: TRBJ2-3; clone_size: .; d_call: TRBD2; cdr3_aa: CAIRSGSGEVDTQYF; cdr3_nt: TGTGCCATCAGGTCAGGGAGCGGGGAGGTAGATACGCAGTATTTT
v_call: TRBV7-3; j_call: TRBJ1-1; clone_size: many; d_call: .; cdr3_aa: CASSLSRLNTEAFF; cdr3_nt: TGTGCCAGCAGCTTATCCAGGTTAAACACTGAAGCTTTCTTT
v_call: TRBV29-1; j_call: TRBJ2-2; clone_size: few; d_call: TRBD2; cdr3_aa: CSVAGSGPYTGELFF; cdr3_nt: TGCAGCGTTGCGGGTAGCGGGCCATACACCGGGGAGCTGTTTTTT
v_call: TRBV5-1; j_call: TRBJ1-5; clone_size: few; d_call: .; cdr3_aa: CASSTTAGGNQPQHF; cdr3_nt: TGCGCCAGCAGCACCACGGCAGGGGGCAATCAGCCCCAGCATTTT
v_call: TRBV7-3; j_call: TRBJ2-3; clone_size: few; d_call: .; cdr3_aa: CASSLYGGPTDTQYF; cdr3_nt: TGTGCCAGCAGCTTATACGGGGGCCCCACAGATACGCAGTATTTT
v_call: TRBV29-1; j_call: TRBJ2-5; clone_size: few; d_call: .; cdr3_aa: CSVGSGGETQYF; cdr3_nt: TGCAGCGTCGGTTCGGGCGGAGAGACCCAGTACTTC
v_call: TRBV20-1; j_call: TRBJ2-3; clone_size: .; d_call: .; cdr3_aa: CSARKAGAPDTQYF; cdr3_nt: TGCAGTGCTAGAAAGGCAGGGGCGCCAGATACGCAGTATTTT
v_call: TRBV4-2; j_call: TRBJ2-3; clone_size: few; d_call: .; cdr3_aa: CASSQDWSTDTQYF; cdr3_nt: TGTGCCAGCAGCCAAGATTGGAGTACCGATACGCAGTATTTT
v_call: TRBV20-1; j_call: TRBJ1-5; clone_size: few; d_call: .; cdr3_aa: CSARDWKAQHF; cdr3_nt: TGCAGTGCGAGAGACTGGAAGGCCCAGCATTTT
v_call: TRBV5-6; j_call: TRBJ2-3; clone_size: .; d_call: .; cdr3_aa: CASSFDRPTDTQYF; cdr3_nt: TGTGCCAGCAGCTTCGACCGGCCAACAGATACGCAGTATTTT
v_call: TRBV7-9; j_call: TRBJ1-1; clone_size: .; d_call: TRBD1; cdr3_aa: CASSTRQGLDTEAFF; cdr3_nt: TGTGCCAGCAGCACAAGACAGGGTTTGGACACTGAAGCTTTCTTT
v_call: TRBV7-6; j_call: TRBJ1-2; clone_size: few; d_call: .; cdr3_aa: CASSQALGPNAGYTF; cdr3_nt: TGTGCCAGCAGCCAAGCCCTCGGACCGAACGCGGGCTACACCTTC
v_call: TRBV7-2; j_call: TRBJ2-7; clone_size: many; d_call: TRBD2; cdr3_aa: CASSLQLASYEQYF; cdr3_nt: TGTGCCAGCAGCCTCCAACTAGCGTCCTACGAGCAGTACTTC
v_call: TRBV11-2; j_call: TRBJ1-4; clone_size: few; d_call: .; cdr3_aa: CASSSPTGGEKLFF; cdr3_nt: TGTGCCAGCAGCTCGCCGACGGGGGGTGAAAAACTGTTTTTT
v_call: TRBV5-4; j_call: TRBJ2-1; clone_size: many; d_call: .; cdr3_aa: CASSARGLLNEQFF; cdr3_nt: TGTGCCAGCAGCGCCAGGGGACTACTCAATGAGCAGTTCTTC
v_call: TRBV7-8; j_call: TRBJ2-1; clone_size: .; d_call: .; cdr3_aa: CASSFGGMSYNEQFF; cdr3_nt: TGTGCCAGCAGCTTCGGCGGGATGTCCTACAATGAGCAGTTCTTC
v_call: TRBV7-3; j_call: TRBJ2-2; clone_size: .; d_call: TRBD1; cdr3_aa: CASSSSPGQSTGELFF; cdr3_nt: TGTGCCAGCAGCTCATCTCCGGGACAGTCCACCGGGGAGCTGTTTTTT
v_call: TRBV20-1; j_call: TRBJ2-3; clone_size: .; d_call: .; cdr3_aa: CSAPSGADTQYF; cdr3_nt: TGCAGTGCCCCCTCCGGGGCAGATACGCAGTATTTT